This T cell receptor (beta chain) is from a study of blood T cells in healthy people across ages. Overall study findings and caveats: Roughly linear declines in TCR beta diversity per million T cells occurred with age.

A J-beta primer mix and a sample-barcoded 5' primer were used in a second PCR of about 6 to 12 cycles. TCRdb used MiXCR to reprocess the 5' RACE reads, holding one entry per CDR3 protein. The sample consists of about 1.8 million distinct CDR3 sequences, roughly 49% of them appearing once. The J segment lost 7 bases and the V segment lost 7 bases, leaving 9 bases of the junction unmatched. This CDR3 has 14 residues. CDR1 is MNHEY and CDR2 is SMNVEV in the germline V gene (reference sequence). As regards this clonotype: Its matching antigen is unknown.

The chain couples TRBV27 to TRBJ2-1, with 8 bases that match TRBD2. Sample: blood. This sequence was found in a woman in her forties in good health. The CDR3 DNA reads as TGTGCCAGCAAGGGACTAGGGTCCCTGAATGAGCAGTTCTTC. This sequence encodes CASKGLGSLNEQFF.